Shown below are 26 T cell receptor beta chains from a single sample sequenced in a study of breast tumors, draining lymph nodes, adjacent tissues. Axillary draining lymph nodes of breast cancer patients supplied the node samples. In TCRdb, the multiplex PCR reads were re-called with MiXCR into one record per CDR3 protein. In the table there are under 150,000 distinct CDR3 sequences, 15% to 20% of which are singletons. The sequenced material came from axillary lymph node tissue. The receptors come from a female donor with breast cancer. Some clones in this sample may be carry-over from other donors' samples.

In its sample, this clonotype was seen many times. V and J are TRBV5-1 and TRBJ2-3, with TRBD1 identical over 7 bases. CDR1 is SGHRS, CDR2 YFSETQ, per germline. The length of the CDR3 is 15 residues. J gave up 0 bases and V 4 bases, and 5 bases lay outside the gene matches. The CDR3 bases are TGCGCCAGCAGCATAGGGGGCTTTAGCACAGATACGCAGTATTTT. As protein: CASSIGGFSTDTQYF.

This clonotype was recorded at least ten times. This chain links TRBV5-1 with TRBJ2-2; 10 nucleotides align to TRBD1. The CDR3 is made up of 15 amino acids. CDR1 SGHRS and CDR2 YFSETQ come from the germline V gene. The V gene end was trimmed by 8 bases and the J gene end by 4 bases; junction bases not matched to a gene: 8. CDR3 residues: CASKPGQGSTGELFF. In DNA form, the CDR3 reads TGCGCCAGTAAACCGGGACAGGGGAGCACCGGGGAGCTGTTTTTT.

The chain employs TRBV3-1 and TRBJ2-3; 8 bases line up with TRBD1. J lost 1 base, V lost 1 base, and 4 bases had no gene match. CDR1 LGHDT and CDR2 YNNKEL come from the germline V gene (reference sequence). CDR3 length: 16 amino acids. This CDR3 is CASSQGQGARTDTQYF. CDR3 DNA sequence: TGTGCCAGCAGCCAAGGGCAGGGGGCACGCACAGATACGCAGTATTTT.

This rearrangement joins TRBV6-2 or TRBV6-3 to TRBJ1-1; D not certain. The CDR3 is 15 residues long. Per germline, CDR1 MNHEY and CDR2 SVGEGT. V lost 2 bases and J lost 0, with 10 bases in between. CDR3 sequence: CASSYPQVMNTEAFF. The DNA of the CDR3 is TGTGCCAGCAGTTACCCTCAGGTGATGAACACTGAAGCTTTCTTT.

Remarks on this clonotype: A read error is possible here, since a much larger clone lies one base away. No conserved phenylalanine or tryptophan ends this CDR3, so it is likely a read error. The V call is TRBV19, the J call TRBJ2-1; TRBD1 is a possible D gene (6 bases). The CDR3 spans 12 residues. Deletions cut 4 bases from V and 8 bases from J, with 9 bases between. The germline V gene has CDR1 LNHDA and CDR2 SQIVND (reference sequence). The CDR3 nucleotides read TGTGCCAGTAGTAGGGGGCTGGATGAGCAGTTCTCC. This codes for CASSRGLDEQFS.

As to this clonotype: A much larger clonotype is one base distant, so this may be a read error. The V gene is TRBV27, the J gene TRBJ2-7, with 9 nucleotides matching TRBD1. The CDR3 covers 15 residues. Germline V gene data show CDR1 as MNHEY and CDR2 as SMNVEV (reference sequence). In nucleotides, the CDR3 is TGTGCCAACAGTCAAGGGACAGGGAGGCTCTACGAGCAGTACTTC. It encodes CANSQGTGRLYEQYF.

The V call is TRBV19, the J call TRBJ1-3, with D perhaps TRBD1 (5 bases). With 8 bases removed from V and 0 bases from J, the gap between germline ends came to 14 bases. Germline V gene data show CDR1 as LNHDA and CDR2 as SQIVND (reference sequence). This CDR3 spans 15 amino acids. The CDR3 DNA follows: TGTGCCAGTCCCCCCAGGACAAACTCTGGAAACACCATATATTTT. Its protein product is CASPPRTNSGNTIYF.

This clonotype was counted many times. The chain couples TRBV28 to TRBJ1-6; D is ambiguous. Germline V CDR1 and CDR2: MDHEN, SYDVKM. Trimming cost V 3 bases and J 7 bases, with 4 bases left between them. This CDR3 is 12 amino acids long. Written as DNA, the CDR3 is TGTGCCAGCAGTTTCCTAAATTCACCCCTCCACTTT. The encoded protein is CASSFLNSPLHF. The full variable domain, completed using reference TRBV28 and TRBJ1-6, is DVKVTQSSRYLVKRTGEKVFLECVQDMDHENMFWYRQDPGLGLRLIYFSYDVKMKEKGDIPEGYSVSREKKERFSLILESASTNQTSMYLCASSFLNSPLHFGNGTRLTVT.

V usage is TRBV30 and J usage is TRBJ2-3, with D unclear. There are 13 residues in the CDR3. The V end lost 2 bases, the J end lost 2 bases, and 8 bases lay between the germline ends. Germline-derived CDR1 and CDR2 are GTSNPN and SVGIG (reference sequence). CDR3: CAWSLAPTDTQYF. CDR3 coding DNA: TGTGCCTGGAGTCTGGCCCCCACAGATACGCAGTATTTT.

Comments on this clonotype: A much larger clone differs from this one at a single base, so this may be a read error. The rearrangement links TRBV6-1 to TRBJ2-2; TRBD2 is a possible D gene (5 bases). The CDR3 extends over 14 amino acids. CDR1 is MNHNS and CDR2 is SASEGT in the germline V gene. CDR3 nucleotide sequence: TGTGCCAGCAGTGAAAACGGTCCCACCGGGAAGCTGTTTTTT. This translates into CASSENGPTGKLFF.

This clonotype has ten or more counts. DNA for the CDR3: TGCGCCAGCAGGGGACAGGGGGTTGCAGATACGCAGTATTTT. This gives the protein CASRGQGVADTQYF. The chain is built from TRBV10-2 and TRBJ2-3, with 11 bases aligning to TRBD1. The V gene end was trimmed by 6 bases and the J gene end by 4 bases; junction bases not matched to a gene: 3. Germline lookup yields CDR1 WSHSY and CDR2 SAAADI. This CDR3 comprises 14 residues.

This clonotype was counted many times. The chain uses TRBV9 and TRBJ1-6, with 10 bases identical to TRBD1. Germline CDR1 reads SGDLS; CDR2 reads YYNGEE. The CDR3 covers 16 residues. Trimming took 4 bases from V and 8 from J; bases not matched to a gene: 9. CDR3 sequence: CASSPKGQGWDSPLHF. The DNA for the CDR3 is TGTGCCAGCAGCCCCAAGGGACAGGGGTGGGATTCACCCCTCCACTTT.

This rearrangement joins TRBV20-1 to TRBJ1-6; 8 bases are a match to TRBD1. Looked up from germline, CDR1 is DFQATT and CDR2 is SNEGSKA (reference sequence). V trimming: 6 bases; J trimming: 6 bases; junction bases outside the gene matches: 4. The CDR3 is made up of 13 amino acids. As DNA, the CDR3 is TGCAGTGCCCGACAGGGGACTAATTCACCCCTCCACTTT. As protein: CSARQGTNSPLHF.

The gene calls are TRBV6-1 and TRBJ2-1; TRBD2 might be the D (6 bases). Trimming took off 1 base at V and 8 bases at J, with 9 bases between the two ends. The CDR3 extends over 13 amino acids. The V gene's germline CDR1 is MNHNS and CDR2 SASEGT. CDR3 loop: CASSEELAHEQFF. DNA of the CDR3: TGTGCCAGCAGTGAAGAACTAGCACATGAGCAGTTCTTC.

To note about this clonotype: A much larger clone sits a single nucleotide away, making a read error possible. In this CDR3 the conserved last residue, phenylalanine or tryptophan, is missing, so a read error is likely. This chain links TRBV5-1 with TRBJ1-2; possibly TRBD1 for D (6 bases). There are 15 residues in the CDR3. From germline, CDR1 is SGHRS and CDR2 YFSETQ. V was clipped by 0 bases and J by 7 bases, with 16 bases between them. The CDR3, as DNA: TGCGCCAGCAGCTTGGGCTGGGGGCAGGGCGGTGGCTACACCCTC. Translating gives CASSLGWGQGGGYTL.

At least ten counts were recorded for this clonotype. The CDR3 sequence: CSARQGASQETQYF. The CDR3 region has the DNA TGCAGTGCTAGACAGGGGGCTTCCCAAGAGACCCAGTACTTC. The rearrangement uses TRBV20-1 and TRBJ2-5, with TRBD1 matching over 8 bases. Looked up from germline, CDR1 is DFQATT and CDR2 is SNEGSKA (reference sequence). V shed 2 bases, J shed 1 base, and the junction held 3 bases outside the gene matches. The CDR3 spans 14 residues.

This chain joins TRBV4-1 and TRBJ1-4; 7 nucleotides line up with TRBD1. Trimming at V came to 3 bases and at J to 7 bases, leaving 8 bases not matched to a gene. The CDR3 covers 15 residues. CDR1 is MGHRA and CDR2 is YSYEKL in the germline V gene. CDR3 bases: TGCGCCAGCAGCCACCGGACAGGAACCCCTGAAAAACTGTTTTTT. It translates to CASSHRTGTPEKLFF.

Concerning this clonotype itself: This clone may be a read error of a much larger clone one base away. The rearrangement uses TRBV6-5 and TRBJ2-5, with D unclear. The CDR3 length is 12 residues. Germline CDR1 reads MNHEY; CDR2 reads SVGAGI. Trimming removed 7 bases from V and 5 bases from J, with 11 bases in between. CDR3 sequence (DNA): TGTGCCAGCATCCCTCCCGCGGAGACCCAGTACTTC. It codes for CASIPPAETQYF.

Many counts were recorded for this clonotype. The chain has TRBV11-2 and TRBJ1-2; D is ambiguous. CDR1 is SGHAT and CDR2 is FQNNGV in the germline V gene. Trimming removed 1 base from V and 8 bases from J, with 8 bases in between. The CDR3 spans 12 residues. For the CDR3, the DNA is TGTGCCAGCAGCTTAGGGGTTAGGGGCTACACCTTC. Its translation: CASSLGVRGYTF.

A word on this clonotype: A much larger clone differs by one base, so this may be a read error. The V gene is TRBV27, the J gene TRBJ1-6, with 8 positions matching TRBD1. CDR1 and CDR2 from the germline V gene are MNHEY and SMNVEV (reference sequence). This CDR3 spans 18 amino acids. In nucleotides, the CDR3 is TGTGCCAGCAGTTTATCTAGTGGACAGGGAGGCTATAGTTCACCCCTCCACTTT. The encoded protein is CASSLSSGQGGYSSPLHF.

To note about this clonotype: It may be a read error: a sequence one base away is much more abundant. No conserved phenylalanine or tryptophan is present at the end of the CDR3, so a read error is the likely explanation. The chain uses TRBV28 and TRBJ2-7; 8 nucleotides align to TRBD1. V shed 4 bases, J shed 6 bases, and the junction held 2 bases outside the gene matches. The CDR3 is 12 residues long. Looked up from germline, CDR1 is MDHEN and CDR2 is SYDVKM. CDR3 sequence (DNA): TGTGCCAGCAGTTCGGGACAGGTCGAGCAGTACCTC. Translating gives CASSSGQVEQYL.

This clonotype came up many times. The DNA for the CDR3 is TGTGCCATCAGTGCGGACTCTGAATACAATGAGCAGTTCTTC. Its translation is CAISADSEYNEQFF. The chain is built from TRBV10-3 and TRBJ2-1; a weak D match, TRBD2 (5 bases). V gave up 4 bases and J gave up 4 bases, with 11 bases separating them. The CDR3 covers 14 residues. CDR1 and CDR2 (germline): ENHRY, SYGVKD.

The V gene is TRBV6-6, the J gene TRBJ2-2; 16 nucleotides agree with TRBD2. V shed 10 bases, J shed 0 bases, and the junction held 11 bases outside the gene matches. Germline V lookup: CDR1 MNHNY, CDR2 SVGAGI (reference sequence). The length of the CDR3 is 19 residues. CDR3 nucleotides: TGTGCCATCCCGTCGGGGACTAGCGGGAGGGCCACGAACACCGGGGAGCTGTTTTTT. Translated, it gives CAIPSGTSGRATNTGELFF.

In its sample, this clonotype was seen many times. J is TRBJ2-7 and V is TRBV27, with D tentatively TRBD1 (6 bases). V shed 10 bases and J shed 3 bases, with 19 bases lying between them. Looked up from germline, CDR1 is MNHEY and CDR2 is SMNVEV (reference sequence). The CDR3 consists of 14 residues. Written as DNA, the CDR3 is TGTGCCACCTCACCCAGGGGCGGGTACTACGAGCAGTACTTC. Protein sequence: CATSPRGGYYEQYF.

Of note for this clonotype: A read error may be the cause here, since a much bigger clone is one base away. This rearrangement joins TRBV14 to TRBJ1-2; 8 positions match TRBD1. Trimming at V came to 1 base and at J to 2 bases, leaving 12 bases not matched to a gene. CDR3 length equals 18 residues. The germline CDR1 and CDR2 sequences are SGHDN and FVKESK. This CDR3 is CASSQGGTGGPSNYGYTF. Written as DNA, the CDR3 is TGTGCCAGCAGCCAAGGGGGGACAGGAGGCCCCTCAAACTATGGCTACACCTTC.

Points on this clonotype: Possible read error: a much larger clone is one base away. The chain uses TRBV2 and TRBJ2-2, with D perhaps TRBD1 (5 bases). CDR1 is SNHLY, CDR2 FYNNEI, per germline. V lost 4 bases to trimming and J lost 0 bases, with 18 bases between them. This CDR3 is 18 amino acids long. The CDR3 loop reads CASSGGYEESANTGELFF. CDR3 DNA sequence: TGTGCCAGCAGTGGGGGCTACGAGGAGTCCGCGAACACCGGGGAGCTGTTTTTT.